One and the same sample provided the 9 T cell receptor beta chains below, sequenced in a study of cytomegalovirus exposure and HLA in healthy donors. Primers: 60 Vbeta forward and 13 Jbeta reverse. TCRdb's copy holds only in-frame clones and misses some; the assay was immunoSEQ multiplex PCR. Of 90,000 to 130,000 clones in the sample, roughly 83% were seen once. Sequenced sample: PBMCs. These TCRs come from a woman aged 18-35 years in good health and CMV-seropositive.

The chain recombines TRBV5-1 with TRBJ2-1; D is unclear. V was trimmed by 5 bases and J by 2 bases, leaving 8 bases between them. The CDR3 runs 13 residues. Germline V CDR1 and CDR2: SGHRS, YFSETQ. The CDR3: CASRAVPYNEQFF. The CDR3 DNA is TGCGCCAGCAGGGCGGTCCCCTACAATGAGCAGTTCTTC. Variable domain in full (rest from reference TRBV5-1 and TRBJ2-1): KAGVTQTPRYLIKTRGQQVTLSCSPISGHRSVSWYQQTPGQGLQFLFEYFSETQRNKGNFPGRFSGRQFSNSRSEMNVSTLELGDSALYLCASRAVPYNEQFFGPGTRLTVL.

The chain couples TRBV10-3 to TRBJ1-5; 8 nucleotides agree with TRBD1. The CDR3 spans 13 residues. The germline V gene encodes CDR1 ENHRY and CDR2 SYGVKD. J gave up 3 bases and V 6 bases, and 1 base lay outside the gene matches. The CDR3 DNA sequence: TGTGCCATCAGGACAGGGGTCAATCAGCCCCAGCATTTT. Translation: CAIRTGVNQPQHF.

The CDR3 sequence is CASSNQLAEDTQYF. For the CDR3, the DNA is TGTGCCAGCAGCAACCAACTAGCAGAAGATACGCAGTATTTT. The chain has TRBV11-3 and TRBJ2-3, with a tentative D call TRBD2 (6 bases). This CDR3 is 14 amino acids long. Germline V gives CDR1 SGHNT, CDR2 YENEEA. The V and J ends lost 5 bases and 5 bases respectively, with 14 bases between them.

The chain combines TRBV19 with TRBJ1-5; D remains ambiguous. The V end lost 5 bases, the J end lost 0 bases, and 2 bases lay between the germline ends. This CDR3 is 12 amino acids long. Per germline, CDR1 LNHDA and CDR2 SQIVND (reference sequence). This CDR3 is CASSLSNQPQHF. The CDR3 nucleotides read TGTGCCAGTAGTCTTAGCAATCAGCCCCAGCATTTT. Based on the CDR3 plus reference TRBV19 and TRBJ1-5, the full variable domain is DGGITQSPKYLFRKEGQNVTLSCEQNLNHDAMYWYRQDPGQGLRLIYYSQIVNDFQKGDIAEGYSVSREKKESFPLTVTSAQKNPTAFYLCASSLSNQPQHFGDGTRLSIL.

The chain is built from TRBV27 and TRBJ2-7, with a tentative D call TRBD2 (7 bases). Per the germline V gene, CDR1 is MNHEY and CDR2 is SMNVEV (reference sequence). CDR3 length: 15 residues. Between the trimmed V and J ends, which lost 4 bases and 5 bases, there was a span of 18 bases. The CDR3 here is CASSSHGAGANEQYF. CDR3 coding DNA: TGTGCCAGCAGTTCCCACGGGGCGGGGGCCAACGAGCAGTACTTC.

This clone was detected only once. The V gene is TRBV7-2, the J gene TRBJ2-7, with D perhaps matching TRBD2 (5 bases). The germline V and J ends were trimmed by 5 bases and 6 bases, with 17 bases remaining between them. The CDR3 is 14 amino acids. Germline CDR1 is SGHTA and CDR2 is FQGNSA. The CDR3 bases are TGTGCCAGCAGCCGTTCGGACTCACGGCTCGAGCAGTACTTC. Its translation is CASSRSDSRLEQYF. Drawing the rest from reference TRBV7-2 and TRBJ2-7, the complete variable domain is GAGVSQSPSNKVTEKGKDVELRCDPISGHTALYWYRQSLGQGLEFLIYFQGNSAPDKSGLPSDRFSAERTGGSVSTLTIQRTQQEDSAVYLCASSRSDSRLEQYFGPGTRLTVT.

The genes are TRBV25-1 and TRBJ1-2; tentative D call: TRBD1 (6 bases). The CDR3 loop spans 13 amino acids. The germline CDR1 and CDR2 sequences are MGHDK and SYGVNS. With 6 bases removed from V and 5 bases from J, the gap between germline ends came to 13 bases. The CDR3 coding sequence is TGTGCCAGCAGCTTCGGCAGGGGTTATGGCTACACCTTC. This sequence encodes CASSFGRGYGYTF.

The chain joins TRBV5-6 to TRBJ2-2; TRBD2 is a possible D gene (5 bases). Trimming cost V 0 bases and J 5 bases, with 5 bases left between them. The CDR3 spans 13 residues. CDR1 and CDR2 (germline): SGHDT, YYEEEE. CDR3 region: CASSLAGTGELFF. The CDR3, as DNA: TGTGCCAGCAGCTTGGCGGGGACCGGGGAGCTGTTTTTT.

The J gene is TRBJ1-1, the V gene TRBV7-9, with a possible D match to TRBD1 (5 bases). From germline, CDR1 is SEHNR and CDR2 FQNEAQ (reference sequence). The germline V and J ends were trimmed by 6 bases and 1 base, with 9 bases remaining between them. The CDR3 contains 13 residues. The CDR3 bases are TGTGCCAGCAGGGCGACAGCGAACACTGAAGCTTTCTTT. Translated: CASRATANTEAFF.